This entry describes one TCR beta chain. Its antigen is undetermined. Germline lookup yields CDR1 LGHNA and CDR2 YNFKEQ. The V gene lost 4 bases and the J gene lost 4 bases, with 11 bases spanning the gap. This CDR3 spans 14 amino acids. Method: immunoSEQ multiplex PCR; TCRdb's copy keeps in-frame clones and lacks some. Among 12,000 or so clones listed, roughly 84% were seen once. The data belong to a study of PD-1 blockade in classical Hodgkin lymphoma. Study-wide results and caveats: It was reported that newly diagnosed patients had less baseline TCR diversity than healthy donors. Exclusion was the outcome for patients who began nivolumab under 1 year after ASCT. It was CD4+ TCR diversity, not CD8+, that rose significantly by C4D1.

The time point: cycle 4 day 1 (C4D1), after about 6 weeks of nivolumab. All patients relapsed after autologous stem cell transplantation, and brentuximab vedotin exposure varied. Applied to thawed PBMCs, magnetic negative selection was the method used to isolate CD8+ T cells. The sequencing here drew on CD8+ T cells from blood, taken before the fourth cycle of nivolumab. The chain links TRBV4-2 to TRBJ1-5; D remains unclear. The origin of this receptor is a human donor with classical Hodgkin lymphoma. The donor label of this sample is uncertain. CDR3 sequence (DNA): TGTGCCAGCAGCCCCGGTAGCGAAAATCAGCCCCAGCATTTT. Amino acid sequence: CASSPGSENQPQHF.